The 20 T cell receptor beta chains listed next were all sequenced from one sample in a study of blood T cells in healthy people across ages. Then a second PCR, running about 6 to 11 cycles, was carried out with a sample-barcoded 5' primer and a J-beta primer mix. MiXCR, run by TCRdb on the 5' RACE reads, gives a single entry per CDR3 protein. The table shows approximately 880,000 distinct CDR3 sequences, with around 48% occurring only once. Sequenced input: blood. These receptor sequences come from a man aged 30 to 45 in good health.

The chain employs TRBV4-3 and TRBJ2-3; the D is unclear. Looked up from germline, CDR1 is LGHNA and CDR2 is YSLEER. This CDR3 spans 13 amino acids. V lost 0 bases and J lost 8, with 9 bases in between. The CDR3 reads CASSQDQSSTQYF. The CDR3 DNA sequence: TGCGCCAGCAGCCAAGATCAGAGTTCTACGCAGTATTTT.

This clonotype came up many times. The CDR3, as DNA: TGCGCCAGCAGCTCGATAGCGGGGGTGCGCGAGCAGTACTTC. Its protein is CASSSIAGVREQYF. J is TRBJ2-7 and V is TRBV5-1; 9 bases align to TRBD2. With 3 bases clipped from V and 6 bases from J, the junction kept 7 bases outside the gene matches. CDR3 size: 14 residues. Germline CDR1 and CDR2: SGHRS and YFSETQ.

A few counts support this clonotype. The chain recombines TRBV9 with TRBJ2-3, with 7 positions matching TRBD2. CDR1 is SGDLS, CDR2 YYNGEE, per germline. CDR3 length: 16 residues. The junction had 8 bases not matched to a gene; V was cut back by 3 bases and J by 1 base. CDR3 region: CASSELSGVGTDTQYF. The CDR3 nucleotides read TGTGCCAGCAGCGAACTCAGCGGGGTGGGCACAGATACGCAGTATTTT.

This clonotype was detected only a few times. The chain employs TRBV7-6 and TRBJ2-1; D is unresolved. The ends were cut back, 1 base at V and 15 bases at J, with 16 bases in the middle. Germline CDR1 SGHVS, CDR2 FNYEAQ. The CDR3 loop spans 13 amino acids. CDR3 loop: CASSLEGTAETFF. CDR3 DNA sequence: TGTGCCAGCAGCTTAGAAGGTACGGCGGAGACGTTCTTC.

The chain has TRBV4-2 and TRBJ1-2; D is unclear. The CDR3 sequence is 15 residues long. From germline, CDR1 is LGHNA and CDR2 YNFKEQ. V lost 0 bases to trimming and J lost 1 base, with 9 bases between them. The CDR3 protein is CASSQDAGFNYGYTF. The CDR3 DNA reads TGTGCCAGCAGCCAAGATGCGGGGTTTAACTATGGCTACACCTTC.

This clonotype appeared a few times. This chain uses TRBV6-1 with TRBJ2-7; D tentatively reads TRBD1 or TRBD2 (5 bases each). With 0 bases removed from V and 4 bases from J, the gap between germline ends came to 13 bases. Germline CDR1 reads MNHNS; CDR2 reads SASEGT. CDR3 length equals 15 residues. DNA of the CDR3: TGTGCCAGCAGTGAAGCATCGGGGCCCATTTACGAGCAGTACTTC. Protein: CASSEASGPIYEQYF.

The chain links TRBV9 to TRBJ2-5, with no clear D. The J call is uncertain, as TRBJ2-7 better fits the DNA end. Germline CDR1 SGDLS, CDR2 YYNGEE. This CDR3 has 15 amino acids. Here the CDR3 DNA reads TGTGCCAGCAGCGTAGACGGATACCAAGTCTACGAGCAGTACTTC. Translation: CASSVDGYQVYEQYF.

Of note for this clonotype: This may stem from a read error, because a much larger clone lies one nucleotide away. This chain uses TRBV11-2 with TRBJ2-5; maybe TRBD2 (6 bases). V shed 1 base and J shed 3 bases, with 15 bases lying between them. Per germline, CDR1 SGHAT and CDR2 FQNNGV. The CDR3 is made up of 16 amino acids. CDR3 protein: CASSLVYGTPKETQYF. In nucleotides, the CDR3 is TGTGCCAGCAGCTTAGTTTATGGGACTCCAAAAGAGACCCAGTACTTC.

This clonotype was detected a few times. The gene calls are TRBV2 and TRBJ2-3; D tentatively reads TRBD1 or TRBD2 (5 bases each). The CDR3 loop spans 13 amino acids. CDR1 is SNHLY and CDR2 is FYNNEI in the germline V gene. Trimming shortened V by 5 bases and J by 4 bases, and 10 bases separated the two germline ends. CDR3 DNA: TGTGCCAGCAGTCGGGACCACGCAGATACGCAGTATTTT. It yields the protein CASSRDHADTQYF.

This clonotype was seen once. The junction and the germline gene differ at one end; a read error may be behind it. The chain carries TRBV6-5 and TRBJ2-2, with unresolved D. This CDR3 is built from 13 residues. The germline V gene has CDR1 MNHEY and CDR2 SVGAGI. For the CDR3, the DNA is TGTGCCGGCAGGAAGCCAGTGTCCGGGGAGCTGTTTTTT. Protein sequence: CAGRKPVSGELFF.

This clonotype was counted only a few times. The chain recombines TRBV19 with TRBJ2-1; D unclear. V was pared by 5 bases and J by 12 bases, with 23 bases between. This CDR3 is 15 amino acids long. CDR1 and CDR2 from the germline V gene are LNHDA and SQIVND (reference sequence). CDR3 loop: CASSPTDRKPSGQFF. The CDR3 coding sequence is TGTGCCAGTAGTCCCACCGATAGGAAACCAAGTGGGCAGTTCTTC.

The J gene is TRBJ2-5, the V gene TRBV9; D is undetermined. Trimming took off 0 bases at V and 2 bases at J, with 5 bases between the two ends. This CDR3 has 13 amino acids. The germline gives CDR1 SGDLS, CDR2 YYNGEE. The CDR3 DNA is TGTGCCAGCAGCGTAGCAGTACAAGAGACCCAGTACTTC. Its protein is CASSVAVQETQYF.

The V gene is TRBV12-3 or TRBV12-4, the J gene TRBJ2-5, with 11 bases identical to TRBD1. Trimming took 8 bases from V and 5 from J; bases not matched to a gene: 10. The length of the CDR3 is 15 residues. For the CDR3, the DNA is TGTGCCAGCGCCGAGGACAGGGGGCTAAGGGAGACCCAGTACTTC. Its translation is CASAEDRGLRETQYF.

In this sample, this clonotype turned up many times. This sequence joins TRBV3-1 and TRBJ1-2, with D possibly being TRBD1 (5 bases). V was clipped by 5 bases and J by 7 bases, with 11 bases between them. The CDR3 is 12 residues long. Germline CDR1 LGHDT, CDR2 YNNKEL (reference sequence). CDR3 residues: CASSDKGAGYTF. The CDR3 bases are TGTGCCAGCAGCGATAAAGGGGCTGGCTACACCTTC.

The chain has TRBV11-2 and TRBJ1-4, with D unclear. V was shortened by 2 bases and J by 0 bases, with 13 bases between the two germline ends. This CDR3 has 17 residues. Germline V gene sequence: CDR1 SGHAT, CDR2 FQNNGV. The CDR3 sequence: CASSLLSGEATNEKLFF. The CDR3, as DNA: TGTGCCAGCAGCTTATTGTCGGGAGAAGCAACTAATGAAAAACTGTTTTTT.

The chain is built from TRBV20-1 and TRBJ1-2; D uncertain. Germline values: CDR1 DFQATT, CDR2 SNEGSKA (reference sequence). The germline V and J ends were trimmed by 1 base and 8 bases, with 14 bases remaining between them. The CDR3 has 13 amino acids. CDR3 loop: CSARGVVLEGYTF. Written as DNA, the CDR3 is TGCAGTGCTAGAGGGGTGGTCCTAGAGGGCTACACCTTC.

This chain uses TRBV20-1 with TRBJ2-3, with 10 bases fitting TRBD2. CDR1 is DFQATT, CDR2 SNEGSKA, per germline (reference sequence). The CDR3 runs 14 residues. Trimming cost V 5 bases and J 0 bases; bases outside gene matches: 2. This CDR3 is CSASLAGSTDTQYF. In nucleotides, the CDR3 is TGCAGTGCTTCACTAGCGGGGAGCACAGATACGCAGTATTTT.

This clonotype was seen a handful of times. The chain couples TRBV5-1 to TRBJ2-7, with 8 bases matching TRBD1. The germline V gene encodes CDR1 SGHRS and CDR2 YFSETQ. The V gene end was trimmed by 4 bases and the J gene end by 4 bases; junction bases not matched to a gene: 7. There are 14 residues in the CDR3. CDR3 amino acids: CASSGDRGPYEQYF. The CDR3 DNA reads TGCGCCAGCAGCGGAGACAGGGGCCCTTACGAGCAGTACTTC.

The rearrangement uses TRBV7-8 and TRBJ2-1; D possibly corresponds to TRBD2 (6 bases). CDR1 SGHVS and CDR2 FQNEAQ come from the germline V gene. The ends were cut back, 0 bases at V and 0 bases at J, with 9 bases in the middle. This CDR3 has 16 residues. For the CDR3, the DNA is TGTGCCAGCAGCTTAGCGAGCGGGTCCTCCTACAATGAGCAGTTCTTC. Protein: CASSLASGSSYNEQFF.

The chain links TRBV7-9 to TRBJ1-4; 8 bases match TRBD1. The V gene end was trimmed by 1 base and the J gene end by 8 bases; junction bases not matched to a gene: 6. Germline assignment: CDR1 SEHNR and CDR2 FQNEAQ (reference sequence). CDR3 size: 15 residues. The CDR3 sequence is CASSLVRGQGEKLFF. The CDR3 DNA reads TGTGCCAGCAGCTTAGTCAGGGGGCAAGGCGAAAAACTGTTTTTT. The full variable domain, its missing parts supplied by reference TRBV7-9 and TRBJ1-4, is DTGVSQNPRHKITKRGQNVTFRCDPISEHNRLYWYRQTLGQGPEFLTYFQNEAQLEKSRLLSDRFSAERPKGSFSTLEIQRTEQGDSAMYLCASSLVRGQGEKLFFGSGTQLSVL.